The entry below describes one T cell receptor (beta chain). Its specific antigen is unknown. Qualities for individual bases were not recorded, and no much larger clone is one base off. These data come from a study of blood T cell repertoires in COVID-19 (dated by TCRdb to the early 2020s). Regarding the complete study: Collaborator samples came from the United States, Italy and Spain and covered acute and convalescent phases of COVID-19. The prospective study material was composed of cDNA or gDNA derived from T cells, B-cell-depleted T cells, or PBMCs. Deeply sampled blood TCRbeta repertoires from subjects exposed to, actively infected with, or recovered from COVID-19 were included in the dataset. The repertoires were made available in a free public database intended to serve as a resource for research on the immune response to SARS-CoV-2. Samples came from the ongoing ImmuneRACE study (first 160 participants) plus 1,254 subjects from 6 global collaborators. Sample metadata almost always included a de-identified subject ID, COVID-19 status, age in years and sex. Where HLA class I and class II types were available, the types were taken from metadata supplied by the sample provider, not from assay-based typing.

TCRbeta CDR3 regions were amplified from genomic DNA by means of the immunoSEQ Assay, a bias-controlled multiplex PCR. The authors' pipeline ran thus. Nucleated cell counts per sample were estimated from amplification of reference gene primers within the assay. To quantify the absolute abundance of each unique TCRbeta CDR3 rearrangement, sequence reads were collapsed and filtered. For each sample, productive Simpson clonality was calculated as the square root of Simpson's diversity index over productive rearrangements. TCRdb provides this immuneACCESS table in a form limited to in-frame rearrangements. Some clones are lacking; in checked studies, under half of them reflect an unresolved V gene, and why the rest are absent is not known. Clone size and V and J calls were adopted from that table, with D and trimming inferred from the DNA. In all, the sample holds around 88,000 clones, and roughly nine tenths of those were seen once. In total, the top ten clones hold about 1.7% of the sample.

Broad study findings and their caveats: The quantity of clinical and demographic metadata differed by source and by participant and was supplied without curation.

The collaborating institutions used their own protocols to collect whole blood in K2EDTA tubes. For TCRbeta analysis, collaborator samples were shipped as frozen whole blood, as isolated PBMCs, or as DNA extracted from either sample type. V and J are trimmed by 3 bases and 6 bases, and the gene matches miss 7 bases of the junction. Counted from cysteine to phenylalanine, this CDR3 has 13 amino acids. Left in the record is the CDR3 DNA by itself, 39 bases read in frame from the first base. The germline V gene (reference sequence) yields GTSNPN for CDR1 and SVGIG for CDR2. The sequence was collected from a man aged 60-69 years with acute or convalescent COVID-19. This sequence uses TRBV30 and TRBJ1-2; 7 bases in the junction line up with TRBD1. The sequenced material came from peripheral blood. The bases are TGTGCCTGGAGAACACAGGGGAGCGATGGCTACACCTTC. Its product reads: CAWRTQGSDGYTF.